The sequence of this TCR beta chain was determined in a study of patients and donors after allogeneic stem cell transplantation. MiXCR, run by TCRdb on the RT-PCR reads, gives a single entry per CDR3 protein. The table lists 150,000 to 250,000 distinct CDR3 sequences, around 41% of them singletons. This TCR came from a human donor who was either an allogeneic HSCT recipient or a stem cell or donor lymphocyte infusion donor (not recorded which). It is not recorded whose cells these are; they may come from a transplant donor. The sample consisted of blood, either unsorted or a sorted T cell fraction (not recorded which).

CDR3 loop: CASSLGSNKGIGYNEQFF. CDR3 DNA: TGTGCCAGCAGCTTAGGGTCCAATAAAGGGATAGGCTACAATGAGCAGTTCTTC. V and J are TRBV7-9 and TRBJ2-1; D is uncertain. Germline V gene lookup returns CDR1 SEHNR and CDR2 FQNEAQ (reference sequence). V gave up 1 base and J gave up 3 bases, with 19 bases separating them. The CDR3 has 18 residues.